This passage covers 15 T cell receptor beta chains from one sample sequenced in a study of blood T cell repertoires in COVID-19 (dated by TCRdb to the early 2020s). Libraries were prepared through the immunoSEQ multiplex PCR assay. What TCRdb holds here is the immuneACCESS table cut down to in-frame rearrangements. Part of the clones is not present; checked against another copy, under half of the missing clones reflect an unresolved V gene, and the others are unexplained. For this sample there are around 120,000 clones; 88% appear just once. Of the sample, about 1.5% falls within the top ten clones. Sequencing was carried out using peripheral blood. These receptors were taken from a human donor in a cohort sampled during active COVID-19.

The chain links TRBV5-4 to TRBJ2-5; 7 positions match TRBD2. The germline CDR1 and CDR2 sequences are SGHNT and YYREEE (reference sequence). Germline trimming cut 5 bases from V and 1 base from J; bases unmatched to any gene: 2. This CDR3 spans 13 amino acids. CDR3: CASSPGGQETQYF. CDR3 coding DNA: TGTGCCAGCAGTCCGGGAGGCCAAGAGACCCAGTACTTC.

The V and J genes are TRBV11-2 and TRBJ1-2; the match to TRBD1 covers 9 bases. This CDR3 is 15 amino acids long. CDR1 is SGHAT and CDR2 is FQNNGV in the germline V gene. The V and J ends lost 4 bases and 7 bases, in that order; junction bases with no gene match: 10. CDR3 coding DNA: TGTGCCAGCAGCTCAGAATACAGGGGGCAGGCTGGCTACACCTTC. It codes for CASSSEYRGQAGYTF.

The rearrangement uses TRBV20-1 and TRBJ2-7, with D perhaps TRBD1 (6 bases). V was pared by 3 bases and J by 6 bases, with 21 bases between. The CDR3 runs 15 residues. Germline V CDR1 and CDR2: DFQATT, SNEGSKA (reference sequence). The CDR3 DNA reads as TGCAGTGCTAGTCTGCCGAGGGCAGGGGCTCTCGAGCAGTACTTC. Translation: CSASLPRAGALEQYF.

The chain has TRBV5-6 and TRBJ1-2; D is perhaps TRBD1 (5 bases). The V gene lost 1 base and the J gene lost 8 bases, with 9 bases spanning the gap. Germline CDR1 and CDR2: SGHDT and YYEEEE. This CDR3 is built from 12 residues. The CDR3: CASSLRGLGYTF. In DNA form, the CDR3 reads TGTGCCAGCAGCTTGAGGGGTCTCGGCTACACCTTC.

V usage is TRBV29-1 and J usage is TRBJ2-1; 8 nucleotides agree with TRBD2. Trimming cost V 7 bases and J 3 bases; bases outside gene matches: 2. Per germline, CDR1 SQVTM and CDR2 ANQGSEA. The CDR3 consists of 12 residues. The CDR3 DNA is TGCAGCGCCGGGACTAGCTACAATGAGCAGTTCTTC. Protein sequence: CSAGTSYNEQFF.

The J gene is TRBJ2-5, the V gene TRBV3-1 (or the pseudogene TRBV3-2); D is perhaps TRBD1 (6 bases). The CDR3 runs to 12 residues. Trimming stripped 1 base from V and 10 bases from J, with 10 bases between. Germline loops: CDR1 LGHDT, CDR2 YNNKEL (reference sequence). CDR3 residues: CASSQGGRLQYF. The CDR3 bases are TGTGCCAGCAGCCAAGGGGGGCGCCTCCAGTACTTC.

The V and J genes are TRBV28 and TRBJ2-1, with 14 bases matching TRBD2. The CDR3 length is 18 residues. V trimming: 8 bases; J trimming: 7 bases; junction bases outside the gene matches: 16. CDR1 and CDR2 from the germline V gene are MDHEN and SYDVKM. CDR3 amino acids: CASGTPGTSGRGDNEQFF. The DNA for the CDR3 is TGTGCCAGCGGCACCCCCGGGACTAGCGGGAGAGGGGATAATGAGCAGTTCTTC.

This chain uses TRBV24-1 with TRBJ2-3; TRBD1 agrees at 8 bases. This CDR3 spans 15 amino acids. Unmatched junction bases numbered 8, after V lost 5 bases and J lost 5 bases. CDR1 KGHDR and CDR2 SFDVKD come from the germline V gene. DNA for the CDR3: TGTGCCACCAGTGGGGCAGGGGGCGCGGGAGATACGCAGTATTTT. Protein sequence: CATSGAGGAGDTQYF.

V is TRBV24-1 and J is TRBJ2-1, with D tentatively TRBD1 (5 bases). Trimming removed 7 bases at V and 3 bases at J, with 15 bases between. CDR1 KGHDR and CDR2 SFDVKD come from the germline V gene. The CDR3 length is 15 residues. CDR3 in amino acids: CATSGRSRDYNEQFF. The CDR3 coding sequence is TGTGCCACCAGCGGGCGGAGCAGGGACTACAATGAGCAGTTCTTC.

The count of this clone is one. The V call is TRBV2, the J call TRBJ2-7, with 11 nucleotides matching TRBD2. With V trimmed by 5 bases and J by 1 base, 7 bases remained unmatched. This CDR3 region has 16 residues. The germline CDR1 and CDR2 sequences are SNHLY and FYNNEI. Written as DNA, the CDR3 is TGTGCCAGCAGTCTAGTAATAGCGGGGGGGTCCTACGAGCAGTACTTC. This gives the protein CASSLVIAGGSYEQYF.

For this clone: Additional DNA sequences in this sample encode the identical CDR3. V gene TRBV5-4 combines with J gene TRBJ2-3; 10 positions agree with TRBD2. The CDR3 has 17 residues. Unmatched junction bases numbered 4, after V lost 0 bases and J lost 0 bases. Germline CDR1 and CDR2: SGHNT and YYREEE (reference sequence). CDR3 sequence reads: CASSLASGRPSTDTQYF. The CDR3 nucleotides read TGTGCCAGCAGCTTGGCTAGCGGGAGACCCAGCACAGATACGCAGTATTTT.

This rearrangement joins TRBV29-1 to TRBJ1-2; 7 bases fit TRBD1. Trimming took 6 bases from V and 5 from J; bases not matched to a gene: 9. CDR3 length equals 13 residues. Per germline, CDR1 SQVTM and CDR2 ANQGSEA. The CDR3 region is CSVHTGVEYGYTF. The CDR3 DNA reads as TGCAGCGTACATACAGGGGTTGAGTATGGCTACACCTTC. Full variable domain (remainder filled in from reference TRBV29-1 and TRBJ1-2): SAVISQKPSRDICQRGTSLTIQCQVDSQVTMMFWYRQQPGQSLTLIATANQGSEATYESGFVIDKFPISRPNLTFSTLTVSNMSPEDSSIYLCSVHTGVEYGYTFGSGTRLTVV.

The V call is TRBV4-1, the J call TRBJ2-2; 13 bases fit TRBD2. This CDR3 is built from 19 residues. The V gene end was trimmed by 4 bases and the J gene end by 3 bases; junction bases not matched to a gene: 11. Germline assignment: CDR1 MGHRA and CDR2 YSYEKL. In nucleotides, the CDR3 is TGCGCCAGCAGCCTCAGAGGACTAGCGGGGGAAAAAGACACCGGGGAGCTGTTTTTT. It specifies CASSLRGLAGEKDTGELFF.

The chain couples TRBV6-1 to TRBJ1-4; 10 nucleotides line up with TRBD1. Per the germline V gene, CDR1 is MNHNS and CDR2 is SASEGT. This CDR3 comprises 14 residues. The junction had 5 bases not matched to a gene; V was cut back by 3 bases and J by 10 bases. Written as DNA, the CDR3 is TGTGCCAGCAGTGACCGGGACAGGGGAAGAAAACTGTTTTTT. It specifies CASSDRDRGRKLFF.

J is TRBJ2-3 and V is TRBV9; 8 bases align to TRBD2. This CDR3 region has 14 residues. Trimming cost V 0 bases and J 8 bases; bases outside gene matches: 5. Looked up from germline, CDR1 is SGDLS and CDR2 is YYNGEE. The CDR3 here is CASSVVTGGVTQYF. The CDR3 DNA reads as TGTGCCAGCAGCGTAGTAACGGGAGGGGTTACGCAGTATTTT. The complete variable domain, with remaining parts taken from reference TRBV9 and TRBJ2-3, reads DSGVTQTPKHLITATGQRVTLRCSPRSGDLSVYWYQQSLDQGLQFLIQYYNGEERAKGNILERFSAQQFPDLHSELNLSSLELGDSALYFCASSVVTGGVTQYFGPGTRLTVL.